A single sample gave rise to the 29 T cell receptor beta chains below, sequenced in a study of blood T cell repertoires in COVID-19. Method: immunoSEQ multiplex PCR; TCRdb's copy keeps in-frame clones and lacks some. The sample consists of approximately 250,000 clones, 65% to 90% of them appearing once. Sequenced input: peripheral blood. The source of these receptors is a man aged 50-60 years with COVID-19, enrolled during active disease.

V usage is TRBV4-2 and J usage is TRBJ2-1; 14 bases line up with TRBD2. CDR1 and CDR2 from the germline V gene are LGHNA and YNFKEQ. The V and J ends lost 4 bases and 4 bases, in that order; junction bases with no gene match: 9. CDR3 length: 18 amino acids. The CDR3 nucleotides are TGTGCCAGCAGCCGTCTCACGGGACTAGCGGGGGCTTACAATGAGCAGTTCTTC. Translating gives CASSRLTGLAGAYNEQFF.

The chain's CDR3 is CASSQQTGGHEKLFF. In DNA form, the CDR3 reads TGTGCCAGCAGCCAACAAACAGGGGGCCACGAAAAACTGTTTTTT. The chain uses TRBV6-5 and TRBJ1-4; 9 nucleotides match TRBD1. The V gene's germline CDR1 is MNHEY and CDR2 SVGAGI. After removal of 6 bases from V and 8 bases from J, the junction contained 10 bases not matched to a gene. This CDR3 has 15 amino acids.

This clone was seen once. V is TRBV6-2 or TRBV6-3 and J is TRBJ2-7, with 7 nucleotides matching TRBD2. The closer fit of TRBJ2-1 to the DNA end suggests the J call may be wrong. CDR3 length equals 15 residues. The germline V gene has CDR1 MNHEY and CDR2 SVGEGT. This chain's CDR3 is CASSYWGGTVNEQFF. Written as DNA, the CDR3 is TGTGCCAGCAGTTACTGGGGGGGAACGGTTAATGAGCAGTTCTTC.

The CDR3 DNA reads TGTGCCAGCAGCTTAGGACTAGCGGGGGGCTTGTACCAAGAGACCCAGTACTTC. Protein product: CASSLGLAGGLYQETQYF. The chain has TRBV11-2 and TRBJ2-5; 13 nucleotides match TRBD2. The germline V gene encodes CDR1 SGHAT and CDR2 FQNNGV. With V trimmed by 1 base and J by 0 bases, 5 bases remained unmatched. This CDR3 spans 18 amino acids.

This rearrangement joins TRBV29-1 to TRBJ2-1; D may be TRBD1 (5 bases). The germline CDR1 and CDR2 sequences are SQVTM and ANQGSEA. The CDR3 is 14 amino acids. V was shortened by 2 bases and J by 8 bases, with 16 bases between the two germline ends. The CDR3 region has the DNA TGCAGCGTTGAAAATTATGGGGCAAGGGATGAGCAGTTCTTC. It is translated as CSVENYGARDEQFF.

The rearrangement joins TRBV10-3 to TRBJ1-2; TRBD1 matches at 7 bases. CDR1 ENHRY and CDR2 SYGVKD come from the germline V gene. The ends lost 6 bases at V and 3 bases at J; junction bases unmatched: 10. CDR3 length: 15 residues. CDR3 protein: CAISTDRERDYGYTF. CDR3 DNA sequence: TGTGCCATCAGCACCGACAGGGAGCGCGACTATGGCTACACCTTC.

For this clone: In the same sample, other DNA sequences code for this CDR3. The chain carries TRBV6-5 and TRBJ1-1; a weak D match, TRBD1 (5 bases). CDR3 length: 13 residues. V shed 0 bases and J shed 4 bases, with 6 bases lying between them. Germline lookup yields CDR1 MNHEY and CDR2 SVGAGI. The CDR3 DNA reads TGTGCCAGCAGTTACTCGGGGGGCACTGAAGCTTTCTTT. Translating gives CASSYSGGTEAFF.

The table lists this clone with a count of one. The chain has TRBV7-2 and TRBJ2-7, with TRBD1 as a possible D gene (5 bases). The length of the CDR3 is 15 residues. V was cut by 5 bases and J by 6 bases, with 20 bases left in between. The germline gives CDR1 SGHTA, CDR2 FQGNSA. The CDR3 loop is CASSPRPGQGSEQYF. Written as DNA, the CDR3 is TGTGCCAGCAGCCCTCGTCCCGGGCAGGGAAGCGAGCAGTACTTC.

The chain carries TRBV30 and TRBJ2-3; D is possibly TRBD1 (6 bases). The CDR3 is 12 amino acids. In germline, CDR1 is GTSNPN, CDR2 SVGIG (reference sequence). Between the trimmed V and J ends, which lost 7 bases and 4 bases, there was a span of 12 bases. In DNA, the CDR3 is TGTGCCTATCTAAGGACAGCAGATACGCAGTATTTT. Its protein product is CAYLRTADTQYF.

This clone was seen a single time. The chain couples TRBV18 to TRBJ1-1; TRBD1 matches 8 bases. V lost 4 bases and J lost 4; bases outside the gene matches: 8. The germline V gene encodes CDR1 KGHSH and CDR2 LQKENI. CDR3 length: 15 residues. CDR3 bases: TGTGCCAGCTCACTCGCAACAGGGGGGGGCACTGAAGCTTTCTTT. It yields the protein CASSLATGGGTEAFF.

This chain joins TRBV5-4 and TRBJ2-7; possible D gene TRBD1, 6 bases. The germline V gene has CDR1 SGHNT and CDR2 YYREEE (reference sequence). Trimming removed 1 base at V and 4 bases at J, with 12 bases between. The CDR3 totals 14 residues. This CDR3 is CASSLQGFGYEQYF. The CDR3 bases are TGTGCCAGCAGCTTGCAGGGGTTTGGTTACGAGCAGTACTTC.

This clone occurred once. This CDR3 is CASSQVRTAGYEQYF. Here the CDR3 DNA reads TGTGCCAGCAGCCAAGTTAGGACAGCCGGATACGAGCAGTACTTC. The rearrangement joins TRBV14 to TRBJ2-7, with a weak D call TRBD1 (6 bases). Germline-derived CDR1 and CDR2 are SGHDN and FVKESK. The CDR3 runs to 15 residues. Trimming pared 1 base from V and 4 bases from J, leaving 14 bases between.

CDR3 DNA sequence: TGTGCCAGCAGTGGGCTAGCGGGACGGTACGAGCAGTACTTC. Translation gives CASSGLAGRYEQYF. V gene TRBV2 combines with J gene TRBJ2-7, with TRBD2 matching 9 bases. V was clipped by 4 bases and J by 4 bases; unmatched bases: 5. The CDR3 consists of 14 residues. The V gene's germline CDR1 is SNHLY and CDR2 FYNNEI.

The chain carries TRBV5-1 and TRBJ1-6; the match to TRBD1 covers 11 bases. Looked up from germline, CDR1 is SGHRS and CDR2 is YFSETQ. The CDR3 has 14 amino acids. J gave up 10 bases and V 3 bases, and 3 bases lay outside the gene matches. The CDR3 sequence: CASSSGQGASPLHF. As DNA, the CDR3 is TGCGCCAGCAGCTCCGGACAGGGGGCATCACCCCTCCACTTT.

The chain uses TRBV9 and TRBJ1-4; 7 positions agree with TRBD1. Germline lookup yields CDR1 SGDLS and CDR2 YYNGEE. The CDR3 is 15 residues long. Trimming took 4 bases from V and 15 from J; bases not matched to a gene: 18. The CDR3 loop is CASSPIGTEREGMFF. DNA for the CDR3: TGTGCCAGCAGCCCAATCGGGACAGAGAGAGAGGGGATGTTTTTT.

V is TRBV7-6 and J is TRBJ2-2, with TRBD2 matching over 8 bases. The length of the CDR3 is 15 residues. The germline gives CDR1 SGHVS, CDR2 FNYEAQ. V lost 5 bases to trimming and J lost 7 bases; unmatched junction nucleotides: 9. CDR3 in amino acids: CASSLLREAGGELFF. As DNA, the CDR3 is TGTGCCAGCAGCCTTTTGCGGGAGGCCGGCGGGGAGCTGTTTTTT.

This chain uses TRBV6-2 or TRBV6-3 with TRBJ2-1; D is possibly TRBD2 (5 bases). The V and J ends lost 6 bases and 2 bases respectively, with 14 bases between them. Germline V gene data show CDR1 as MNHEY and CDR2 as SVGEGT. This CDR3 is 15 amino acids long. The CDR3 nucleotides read TGTGCCAGCAGCCTGATCGAGGGCCCCTACAATGAGCAGTTCTTC. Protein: CASSLIEGPYNEQFF.

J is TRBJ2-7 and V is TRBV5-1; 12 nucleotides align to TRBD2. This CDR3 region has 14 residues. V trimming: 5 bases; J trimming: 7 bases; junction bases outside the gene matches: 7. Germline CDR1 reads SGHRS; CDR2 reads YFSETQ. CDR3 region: CASRPTSGGGEQYF. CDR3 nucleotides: TGCGCCAGCAGGCCGACTAGCGGGGGAGGGGAGCAGTACTTC.

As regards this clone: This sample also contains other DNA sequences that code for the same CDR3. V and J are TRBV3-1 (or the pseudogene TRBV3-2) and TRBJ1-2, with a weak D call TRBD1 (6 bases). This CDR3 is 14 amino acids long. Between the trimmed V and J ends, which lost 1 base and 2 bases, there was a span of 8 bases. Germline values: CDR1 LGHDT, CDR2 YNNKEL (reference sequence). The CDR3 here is CASSQAGANYGYTF. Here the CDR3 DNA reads TGTGCCAGCAGCCAAGCAGGGGCGAACTATGGCTACACCTTC.

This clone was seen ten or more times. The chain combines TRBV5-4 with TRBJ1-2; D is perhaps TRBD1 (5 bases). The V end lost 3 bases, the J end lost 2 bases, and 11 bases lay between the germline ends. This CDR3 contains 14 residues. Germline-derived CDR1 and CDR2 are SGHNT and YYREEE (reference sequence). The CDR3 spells CASSWGSGNYGYTF. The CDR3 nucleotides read TGTGCCAGCAGCTGGGGTTCAGGGAACTATGGCTACACCTTC.

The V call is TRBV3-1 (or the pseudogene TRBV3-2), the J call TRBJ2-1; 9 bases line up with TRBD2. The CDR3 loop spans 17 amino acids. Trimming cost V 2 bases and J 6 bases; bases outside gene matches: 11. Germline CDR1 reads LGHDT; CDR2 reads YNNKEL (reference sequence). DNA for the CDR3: TGTGCCAGCAGCCAACCCCGGAGGAGCGGGGGGATCAATGAGCAGTTCTTC. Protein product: CASSQPRRSGGINEQFF.

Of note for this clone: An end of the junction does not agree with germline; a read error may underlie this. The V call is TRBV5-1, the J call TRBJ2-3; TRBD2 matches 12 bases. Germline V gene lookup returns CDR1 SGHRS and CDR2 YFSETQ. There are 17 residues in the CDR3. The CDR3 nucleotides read TGCGTCAGCAGCTGGGGTACTAGCGGGGGGATCGGAGATACGCAGTATTTT. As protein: CVSSWGTSGGIGDTQYF.

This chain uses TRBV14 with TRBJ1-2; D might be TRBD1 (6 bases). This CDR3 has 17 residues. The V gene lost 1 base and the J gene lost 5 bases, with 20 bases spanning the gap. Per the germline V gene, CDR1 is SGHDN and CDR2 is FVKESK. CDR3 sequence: CASSQGAWDWGLYGYTF. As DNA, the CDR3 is TGTGCCAGCAGCCAAGGCGCTTGGGATTGGGGGCTGTATGGCTACACCTTC.

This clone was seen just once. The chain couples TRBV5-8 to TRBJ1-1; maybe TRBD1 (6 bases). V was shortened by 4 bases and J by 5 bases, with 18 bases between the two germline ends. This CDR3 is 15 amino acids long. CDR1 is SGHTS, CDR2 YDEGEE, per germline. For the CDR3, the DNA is TGTGCCAGCAGCGCCCCGGGACACATGAGAACTGAAGCTTTCTTT. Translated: CASSAPGHMRTEAFF.

In DNA form, the CDR3 reads TGTGCCAGCGGAAGGGGGACAGGGGCCCTCCGGGAGACCCAGTACTTC. Residues: CASGRGTGALRETQYF. The chain employs TRBV2 and TRBJ2-5, with TRBD1 identical over 10 bases. V lost 8 bases, J lost 5 bases, and 14 bases stayed unmatched. Germline CDR1 SNHLY, CDR2 FYNNEI. This CDR3 contains 16 residues.

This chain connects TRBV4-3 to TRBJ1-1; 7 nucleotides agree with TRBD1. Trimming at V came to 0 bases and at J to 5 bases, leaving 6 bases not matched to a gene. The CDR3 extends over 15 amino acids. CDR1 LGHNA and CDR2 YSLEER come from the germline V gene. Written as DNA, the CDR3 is TGCGCCAGCAGCCAAGATTGGGTCAGGGGGACTGAAGCTTTCTTT. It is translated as CASSQDWVRGTEAFF.

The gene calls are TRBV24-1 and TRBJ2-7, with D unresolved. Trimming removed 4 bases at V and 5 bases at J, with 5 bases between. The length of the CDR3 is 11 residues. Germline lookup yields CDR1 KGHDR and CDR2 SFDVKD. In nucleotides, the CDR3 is TGTGCCACCAGTGAAGCGAACGAGCAGTACTTC. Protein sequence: CATSEANEQYF.

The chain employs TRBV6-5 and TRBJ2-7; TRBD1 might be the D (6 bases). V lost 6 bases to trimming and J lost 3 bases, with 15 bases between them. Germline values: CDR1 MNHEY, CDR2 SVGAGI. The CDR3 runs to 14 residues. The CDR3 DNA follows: TGTGCCAGCAGGAAGGGGGATGGGGGCTACGAGCAGTACTTC. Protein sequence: CASRKGDGGYEQYF.

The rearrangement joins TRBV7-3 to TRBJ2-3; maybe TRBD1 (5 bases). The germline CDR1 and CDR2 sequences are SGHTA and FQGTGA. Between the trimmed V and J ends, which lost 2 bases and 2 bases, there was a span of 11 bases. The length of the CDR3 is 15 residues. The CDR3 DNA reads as TGTGCCAGCAGCTTAGGGCGGACACACACAGATACGCAGTATTTT. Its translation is CASSLGRTHTDTQYF. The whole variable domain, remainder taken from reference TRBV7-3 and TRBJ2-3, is GAGVSQTPSNKVTEKGKYVELRCDPISGHTALYWYRQSLGQGPEFLIYFQGTGAADDSGLPNDRFFAVRPEGSVSTLKIQRTERGDSAVYLCASSLGRTHTDTQYFGPGTRLTVL.